The 27 T cell receptor beta chains below come from one sample, sequenced in a study of T cell responses to AZD1222 COVID-19 vaccine. Method: immunoSEQ multiplex PCR; TCRdb's copy keeps in-frame clones and lacks some. Of 80,000 to 90,000 clones listed, about 92% are singletons. The specimen comprised peripheral blood, sampled on day 0 of AZD1222 vaccination. Receptor source: an adult in good health.

The J gene is TRBJ1-5, the V gene TRBV2; D uncertain. V lost 4 bases to trimming and J lost 6 bases, with 16 bases between them. CDR3 length equals 15 residues. Germline lookup yields CDR1 SNHLY and CDR2 FYNNEI. The CDR3 DNA follows: TGTGCCAGCAGTGGAGCAATTTCAACTAGTCAGCCCCAGCATTTT. This sequence encodes CASSGAISTSQPQHF.

V usage is TRBV3-1 (or the pseudogene TRBV3-2) and J usage is TRBJ2-2; a weak D match, TRBD1 (6 bases). CDR1 and CDR2 (germline): LGHDT, YNNKEL (reference sequence). This CDR3 region has 18 residues. V gave up 1 base and J gave up 0 bases, with 15 bases separating them. For the CDR3, the DNA is TGTGCCAGCAGCCAAGGGTTGCCCAGGGGCCCGAACACCGGGGAGCTGTTTTTT. This sequence encodes CASSQGLPRGPNTGELFF.

In its sample, this clone was seen once. V is TRBV18 and J is TRBJ2-7; 11 nucleotides line up with TRBD1. CDR1 is KGHSH and CDR2 is LQKENI in the germline V gene. The J segment lost 4 bases and the V segment lost 6 bases, leaving 5 bases of the junction unmatched. This CDR3 spans 14 amino acids. CDR3 amino acids: CASSRDRGRYEQYF. The CDR3 nucleotides are TGTGCCAGCTCCCGGGACAGGGGGAGGTACGAGCAGTACTTC. Full variable domain (remainder filled in from reference TRBV18 and TRBJ2-7): NAGVMQNPRHLVRRRGQEARLRCSPMKGHSHVYWYRQLPEEGLKFMVYLQKENIIDESGMPKERFSAEFPKEGPSILRIQQVVRGDSAAYFCASSRDRGRYEQYFGPGTRLTVT.

J is TRBJ1-5 and V is TRBV7-2; no clear D. CDR1 and CDR2 (germline): SGHTA, FQGNSA. Trimming shortened V by 2 bases and J by 1 base, and 9 bases separated the two germline ends. The CDR3 has 15 amino acids. The CDR3 protein is CASSLHLGSNQPQHF. The CDR3, as DNA: TGTGCCAGCAGCTTACATCTTGGGAGCAATCAGCCCCAGCATTTT.

The CDR3 bases are TGCGCCAGCAGCTTGCCACAGGGGTCTAATGAAAAACTGTTTTTT. Its translation is CASSLPQGSNEKLFF. The chain combines TRBV5-1 with TRBJ1-4; 7 bases map to TRBD1. With 1 base clipped from V and 3 bases from J, the junction kept 3 bases outside the gene matches. Germline lookup yields CDR1 SGHRS and CDR2 YFSETQ. The CDR3 is 15 amino acids.

The chain employs TRBV6-1 and TRBJ1-1, with D hard to call. Germline V gene sequence: CDR1 MNHNS, CDR2 SASEGT. This CDR3 region has 16 residues. Trimming stripped 2 bases from V and 5 bases from J, with 18 bases between. This CDR3 reads CASSEIGQWARTEAFF. DNA for the CDR3: TGTGCCAGCAGTGAAATTGGCCAGTGGGCGAGGACTGAAGCTTTCTTT.

The genes are TRBV3-1 (or the pseudogene TRBV3-2) and TRBJ1-1; 8 positions match TRBD1. This CDR3 region has 16 residues. J gave up 0 bases and V 4 bases, and 7 bases lay outside the gene matches. Germline values: CDR1 LGHDT, CDR2 YNNKEL (reference sequence). The CDR3 here is CASSPWTGHMNTEAFF. CDR3 DNA: TGTGCCAGCAGCCCCTGGACAGGGCACATGAACACTGAAGCTTTCTTT.

This rearrangement joins TRBV10-3 to TRBJ2-3, with a weak D call TRBD2 (5 bases). Germline assignment: CDR1 ENHRY and CDR2 SYGVKD. The CDR3 consists of 12 residues. V was pared by 2 bases and J by 5 bases, with 5 bases between. The CDR3 is CAISEEGDTQYF. CDR3 coding DNA: TGTGCCATCAGTGAGGAGGGAGATACGCAGTATTTT.

This rearrangement joins TRBV7-9 to TRBJ2-3; 11 nucleotides align to TRBD2. V gave up 5 bases and J gave up 2 bases; unmatched junction bases: 9. Germline V CDR1 and CDR2: SEHNR, FQNEAQ (reference sequence). The CDR3 extends over 17 amino acids. The CDR3 region has the DNA TGTGCCAGCAGCCCCGGACTAGCGGGCCAATTCACAGATACGCAGTATTTT. This encodes CASSPGLAGQFTDTQYF. The full variable domain, with the rest looked up from reference TRBV7-9 and TRBJ2-3, is DTGVSQNPRHKITKRGQNVTFRCDPISEHNRLYWYRQTLGQGPEFLTYFQNEAQLEKSRLLSDRFSAERPKGSFSTLEIQRTEQGDSAMYLCASSPGLAGQFTDTQYFGPGTRLTVL.

The rearrangement uses TRBV27 and TRBJ2-7, with D possibly TRBD2 on 5 matching bases. Deletions cut 3 bases from V and 3 bases from J, with 9 bases between. The CDR3 is 13 residues long. CDR1 is MNHEY and CDR2 is SMNVEV in the germline V gene (reference sequence). The CDR3 region is CASSFWGDYEQYF. In nucleotides, the CDR3 is TGTGCCAGCAGTTTCTGGGGAGACTACGAGCAGTACTTC.

This chain joins TRBV5-1 and TRBJ2-3; tentatively, D is TRBD1 or TRBD2 (5 bases each). The CDR3 sequence is 16 residues long. Germline CDR1 and CDR2: SGHRS and YFSETQ. Between the trimmed V and J ends, which lost 3 bases and 0 bases, there was a span of 14 bases. CDR3 bases: TGCGCCAGCAGCTCAACGGGGCGGAGTAGCACAGATACGCAGTATTTT. Encoded protein: CASSSTGRSSTDTQYF.

The rearrangement joins TRBV7-9 to TRBJ2-2; D uncertain. Germline loops: CDR1 SEHNR, CDR2 FQNEAQ (reference sequence). V was cut by 4 bases and J by 5 bases, with 11 bases left in between. The CDR3 sequence is 14 residues long. The DNA of the CDR3 is TGTGCCAGCAGCTCATTAATCTCGACCGGGGAGCTGTTTTTT. This codes for CASSSLISTGELFF.

The genes are TRBV27 and TRBJ2-1; D is ambiguous. V gave up 5 bases and J gave up 0 bases, with 20 bases separating them. Germline values: CDR1 MNHEY, CDR2 SMNVEV (reference sequence). The CDR3 totals 18 residues. The CDR3 nucleotides are TGTGCCAGCAGTCCCCCCTTCCAGGCACCGAGCTCCTACAATGAGCAGTTCTTC. Translated, it gives CASSPPFQAPSSYNEQFF.

This clone was counted a few times. The gene calls are TRBV9 and TRBJ1-1; D unresolved. The CDR3 consists of 15 residues. Germline lookup yields CDR1 SGDLS and CDR2 YYNGEE. Trimming stripped 0 bases from V and 0 bases from J, with 9 bases between. The chain's CDR3 is CASSVAPQVNTEAFF. The CDR3 DNA reads TGTGCCAGCAGCGTAGCCCCCCAGGTGAACACTGAAGCTTTCTTT.

The chain links TRBV19 to TRBJ1-1; possible D gene TRBD1, 5 bases. Germline loops: CDR1 LNHDA, CDR2 SQIVND (reference sequence). This CDR3 region has 15 residues. Trimming left V 5 bases short and J 3 bases short, with 16 bases between. As DNA, the CDR3 is TGTGCCAGTAGTGGGTGGGGCGCGAGGGACACTGAAGCTTTCTTT. It encodes CASSGWGARDTEAFF.

The chain employs TRBV28 and TRBJ2-1; TRBD2 might be the D (7 bases). The CDR3 spans 15 residues. The V end lost 9 bases, the J end lost 7 bases, and 22 bases lay between the germline ends. Germline CDR1 and CDR2: MDHEN and SYDVKM. Here the CDR3 reads CASSEGGQDVNEQFF. Written as DNA, the CDR3 is TGTGCCAGTTCCGAGGGGGGGCAGGATGTTAATGAGCAGTTCTTC.

The J gene is TRBJ1-2, the V gene TRBV7-2; D unclear. This CDR3 has 14 amino acids. Germline CDR1 is SGHTA and CDR2 is FQGNSA. Trimming stripped 3 bases from V and 4 bases from J, with 12 bases between. The CDR3 DNA reads as TGTGCCAGCAGCTTGGGCTCTCCAGCCTATGGCTACACCTTC. Translating gives CASSLGSPAYGYTF.

The rearrangement joins TRBV10-1 to TRBJ2-1; the D call may be TRBD1 or TRBD2 (7 bases each). The CDR3 is made up of 16 amino acids. Trimming took 3 bases from V and 8 from J, leaving 20 bases between them. Germline-derived CDR1 and CDR2 are WNHNN and SYGVQD (reference sequence). The CDR3 nucleotides are TGCGCCAGCAGTGATATCGGGACAGCGGGGTTCGATGAGCAGTTCTTC. Translated, it gives CASSDIGTAGFDEQFF.

The chain joins TRBV3-1 (or the pseudogene TRBV3-2) to TRBJ2-6; D is undetermined. Germline-derived CDR1 and CDR2 are LGHDT and YNNKEL (reference sequence). Between the trimmed V and J ends, which lost 5 bases and 0 bases, there was a span of 11 bases. The CDR3 spans 16 residues. This chain's CDR3 is CASSSGWGSGANVLTF. The CDR3 DNA reads TGTGCCAGCAGCTCTGGGTGGGGCTCTGGGGCCAACGTCCTGACTTTC.

The chain is built from TRBV24-1 and TRBJ2-1; 11 nucleotides match TRBD2. Germline V gene data show CDR1 as KGHDR and CDR2 as SFDVKD. Losses at the gene ends were 4 bases for V and 2 bases for J; bases not matched to a gene: 6. The CDR3 length is 17 residues. CDR3 residues: CATSDSRLAGTYNEQFF. The CDR3, as DNA: TGTGCCACCAGTGACTCTAGACTAGCGGGAACCTACAATGAGCAGTTCTTC.

CDR3 region: CASSITGALILTGELFF. As DNA, the CDR3 is TGTGCCAGTAGTATAACGGGGGCCCTTATCCTCACCGGGGAGCTGTTTTTT. V gene TRBV19 combines with J gene TRBJ2-2; possibly TRBD1 or TRBD2 for D (6 bases each). V was shortened by 2 bases and J by 4 bases, with 17 bases between the two germline ends. Germline V lookup: CDR1 LNHDA, CDR2 SQIVND (reference sequence). The CDR3 loop spans 17 amino acids.

V and J are TRBV28 and TRBJ2-7; 11 nucleotides agree with TRBD2. The CDR3 contains 13 residues. The germline V gene has CDR1 MDHEN and CDR2 SYDVKM. J was trimmed by 4 bases and V by 10 bases; bases with no gene match: 6. The DNA for the CDR3 is TGTGCCATCGTAGCGGGAGGGGGTTACGAGCAGTACTTC. Amino acids: CAIVAGGGYEQYF.

The chain joins TRBV5-6 to TRBJ2-7; 10 bases match TRBD1. J lost 2 bases, V lost 5 bases, and 13 bases had no gene match. CDR3 size: 17 residues. Germline assignment: CDR1 SGHDT and CDR2 YYEEEE. The CDR3 reads CASSLLAGTGVAYEQYF. The CDR3 DNA reads as TGTGCCAGCAGTCTACTTGCCGGGACAGGGGTAGCCTACGAGCAGTACTTC.

The rearrangement uses TRBV7-2 and TRBJ1-2; TRBD1 agrees at 12 bases. CDR1 and CDR2 (germline): SGHTA, FQGNSA. V shed 4 bases and J 8 bases; nucleotides not matched to a gene: 8. The CDR3 runs 15 residues. The CDR3 DNA reads as TGTGCCAGCAGCTCCCAGGGACAGGGGGCTTGGGGCTACACCTTC. Its protein is CASSSQGQGAWGYTF.

The chain employs TRBV19 and TRBJ1-2, with a tentative D call TRBD1 (6 bases). Germline loops: CDR1 LNHDA, CDR2 SQIVND (reference sequence). The germline V and J ends were trimmed by 4 bases and 6 bases, with 18 bases remaining between them. This CDR3 region has 15 residues. The CDR3 nucleotides are TGTGCCAGTAGTAAAGTACAGGGTAATAGCGATGGCTACACCTTC. Translating gives CASSKVQGNSDGYTF.

This clone was seen just once. J is TRBJ2-2 and V is TRBV5-1; unclear D gene. The CDR3 consists of 14 residues. V gave up 0 bases and J gave up 3 bases, with 6 bases separating them. Germline CDR1 SGHRS, CDR2 YFSETQ. The CDR3 loop reads CASSLGQHTGELFF. CDR3 bases: TGCGCCAGCAGCTTGGGACAACACACCGGGGAGCTGTTTTTT.

This clone was detected only once. The chain is built from TRBV9 and TRBJ1-2; 7 bases match TRBD1. V lost 4 bases, J lost 8 bases, and 14 bases stayed unmatched. Looked up from germline, CDR1 is SGDLS and CDR2 is YYNGEE. This CDR3 spans 15 amino acids. DNA for the CDR3: TGTGCCAGCAGCTTGCGACAGGGAGCAGATAAGGGCTACACCTTC. Amino acid sequence: CASSLRQGADKGYTF.